The 20 T cell receptor beta chains below come from one sample, sequenced in a study of cytomegalovirus exposure and HLA in healthy donors. 13 Jbeta primers and 60 Vbeta primers were used for the PCR. The protocol was immunoSEQ multiplex PCR, while the TCRdb copy is restricted to in-frame clones and leaves out a portion. The sample lists 150,000 to 200,000 clones; about four fifths were seen once. Sequencing input: PBMCs. These receptors were collected from a woman aged 50 to 60 in good health and CMV-seronegative.

This chain joins TRBV27 and TRBJ1-6, with TRBD1 matching 7 bases. V trimming: 6 bases; J trimming: 7 bases; junction bases outside the gene matches: 6. This CDR3 contains 14 residues. Germline CDR1 and CDR2: MNHEY and SMNVEV (reference sequence). The CDR3 protein is CASRTDRRNSPLHF. The DNA for the CDR3 is TGTGCCAGCAGGACGGACAGGAGGAATTCACCCCTCCACTTT.

This clone has a single count. The chain couples TRBV7-9 to TRBJ2-2; a weak D match, TRBD1 (6 bases). CDR1 is SEHNR, CDR2 FQNEAQ, per germline (reference sequence). The CDR3 is 14 amino acids. V lost 5 bases to trimming and J lost 7 bases, with 14 bases between them. The DNA of the CDR3 is TGTGCCAGCAGCCAAGAGACAGGAGGCGGGGAGCTGTTTTTT. This codes for CASSQETGGGELFF.

The genes are TRBV28 and TRBJ1-5; 7 positions match TRBD1. The ends lost 6 bases at V and 1 base at J; junction bases unmatched: 3. Per germline, CDR1 MDHEN and CDR2 SYDVKM. CDR3 length: 14 residues. DNA for the CDR3: TGTGCCAGCAGACCACAGGGGAGCAATCAGCCCCAGCATTTT. Translated, it gives CASRPQGSNQPQHF.

The rearrangement uses TRBV30 and TRBJ2-2; D possibly corresponds to TRBD1 (6 bases). The V end was cut by 2 bases, the J end by 6 bases, with 13 bases between. Germline V lookup: CDR1 GTSNPN, CDR2 SVGIG (reference sequence). The CDR3 consists of 14 residues. The chain's CDR3 is CAWSRRQVPGELFF. The CDR3 DNA reads as TGTGCCTGGAGTCGCCGACAGGTCCCCGGGGAGCTGTTTTTT.

CDR3 sequence: CASSVPAGGSGELFF. In DNA form, the CDR3 reads TGTGCCAGCAGCGTCCCCGCGGGAGGGAGCGGGGAGCTGTTTTTT. The chain links TRBV9 to TRBJ2-2, with 9 nucleotides matching TRBD2. The CDR3 covers 15 residues. V lost 2 bases, J lost 7 bases, and 6 bases stayed unmatched. Germline V gene sequence: CDR1 SGDLS, CDR2 YYNGEE.

CDR3 in DNA: TGTGCCAGCAGTTACCAGGCGAGCTCCTACAATGAGCAGTTCTTC. Its protein is CASSYQASSYNEQFF. The chain couples TRBV6-5 to TRBJ2-1; D remains unclear. V was clipped by 2 bases and J by 0 bases, with 8 bases between them. The CDR3 is 15 residues long. Per the germline V gene, CDR1 is MNHEY and CDR2 is SVGAGI.

V usage is TRBV4-2 and J usage is TRBJ1-5; D uncertain. Germline values: CDR1 LGHNA, CDR2 YNFKEQ. This CDR3 contains 15 residues. The V end lost 3 bases, the J end lost 0 bases, and 9 bases lay between the germline ends. The chain's CDR3 is CASSQSGNSNQPQHF. CDR3 nucleotide sequence: TGTGCCAGCAGCCAGAGCGGAAATAGCAATCAGCCCCAGCATTTT.

This chain uses TRBV6-1 with TRBJ2-7; TRBD1 matches 9 bases. This CDR3 contains 14 residues. Germline assignment: CDR1 MNHNS and CDR2 SASEGT. V shed 8 bases and J 6 bases; nucleotides not matched to a gene: 11. Here the CDR3 DNA reads TGTGCCAGCCGAGAGCTAGGGACAGGGAGCGAGCAGTACTTC. Its protein product is CASRELGTGSEQYF.

The chain carries TRBV13 and TRBJ2-3; no clear D gene. The V end lost 1 base, the J end lost 2 bases, and 10 bases lay between the germline ends. From germline, CDR1 is PRHDT and CDR2 FYEKMQ (reference sequence). The CDR3 is 15 amino acids. CDR3 residues: CASSLDNRNTDTQYF. CDR3 DNA sequence: TGTGCCAGCAGCTTAGATAACAGAAACACAGATACGCAGTATTTT. Supplemented by reference TRBV13 and TRBJ2-3, the full variable domain reads AAGVIQSPRHLIKEKRETATLKCYPIPRHDTVYWYQQGPGQDPQFLISFYEKMQSDKGSIPDRFSAQQFSDYHSELNMSSLELGDSALYFCASSLDNRNTDTQYFGPGTRLTVL.

CDR3 protein: CASSRSSGTGGYGAFF. In DNA form, the CDR3 reads TGCGCCAGCAGCCGATCGTCCGGGACAGGGGGCTACGGGGCTTTCTTT. The gene calls are TRBV4-1 and TRBJ1-1, with 12 bases aligning to TRBD1. Germline V gene data show CDR1 as MGHRA and CDR2 as YSYEKL. The CDR3 contains 16 residues. V was pared by 4 bases and J by 11 bases, with 14 bases of the junction left unmatched.

The CDR3 reads CASSLRTQARASGANVLTF. CDR3 DNA: TGTGCCAGCAGCTTACGGACTCAGGCGCGCGCCTCTGGGGCCAACGTCCTGACTTTC. This chain joins TRBV11-2 and TRBJ2-6; weak D call: TRBD2 (5 bases). CDR3 size: 19 residues. Trimming cost V 2 bases and J 0 bases, with 17 bases left between them. CDR1 is SGHAT, CDR2 FQNNGV, per germline.

CDR3 residues: CASSRQFTDTQYF. CDR3 sequence (DNA): TGTGCCAGCAGCCGACAGTTCACAGATACGCAGTATTTT. V usage is TRBV5-6 and J usage is TRBJ2-3; perhaps TRBD1 as D (5 bases). CDR3 length equals 13 residues. Trimming took off 4 bases at V and 2 bases at J, with 8 bases between the two ends. Germline V gives CDR1 SGHDT, CDR2 YYEEEE.

This clone was counted only a few times. This chain connects TRBV28 to TRBJ1-1; 7 bases align to TRBD1. The CDR3 totals 12 residues. Germline V CDR1 and CDR2: MDHEN, SYDVKM. J gave up 5 bases and V 10 bases, and 7 bases lay outside the gene matches. DNA of the CDR3: TGTGCCACCCTGACAGGGTGGACTGAAGCTTTCTTT. Protein sequence: CATLTGWTEAFF.

The J gene is TRBJ2-2, the V gene TRBV29-1, with TRBD2 identical over 12 bases. Trimming cost V 0 bases and J 5 bases; bases outside gene matches: 4. The CDR3 length is 16 residues. CDR1 and CDR2 (germline): SQVTM, ANQGSEA. The CDR3 reads CSVEDNLAGGTGELFF. DNA for the CDR3: TGCAGCGTTGAAGACAACCTAGCGGGAGGGACCGGGGAGCTGTTTTTT.

The chain is built from TRBV4-2 and TRBJ2-2; 7 bases align to TRBD2. The length of the CDR3 is 16 residues. The germline V gene encodes CDR1 LGHNA and CDR2 YNFKEQ. V dropped 4 bases and J dropped 5; count of bases not matched to a gene: 10. The chain's CDR3 is CASSPRGGAETGELFF. In DNA, the CDR3 is TGTGCCAGCAGCCCCCGGGGAGGGGCGGAAACCGGGGAGCTGTTTTTT.

This rearrangement joins TRBV14 to TRBJ1-6; D is uncertain. Trimming left V 2 bases short and J 3 bases short, with 5 bases between. The CDR3 sequence is 14 residues long. The germline V gene encodes CDR1 SGHDN and CDR2 FVKESK. Written as DNA, the CDR3 is TGTGCCAGCAGCCAATACAGCTATAATTCACCCCTCCACTTT. It specifies CASSQYSYNSPLHF. Filled out from reference TRBV14 and TRBJ1-6, the complete variable domain reads EAGVTQFPSHSVIEKGQTVTLRCDPISGHDNLYWYRRVMGKEIKFLLHFVKESKQDESGMPNNRFLAERTGGTYSTLKVQPAELEDSGVYFCASSQYSYNSPLHFGNGTRLTVT.

The chain links TRBV29-1 to TRBJ1-1; the match to TRBD1 covers 8 bases. The CDR3 extends over 13 amino acids. CDR1 is SQVTM and CDR2 is ANQGSEA in the germline V gene. Trimming removed 7 bases from V and 7 bases from J; junction bases left unmatched: 11. The CDR3 DNA reads as TGCAGCGCACCAGGGGGCCTACTCATTGAAGCTTTCTTT. Translating gives CSAPGGLLIEAFF. The variable domain in full, completed from reference TRBV29-1 and TRBJ1-1, reads SAVISQKPSRDICQRGTSLTIQCQVDSQVTMMFWYRQQPGQSLTLIATANQGSEATYESGFVIDKFPISRPNLTFSTLTVSNMSPEDSSIYLCSAPGGLLIEAFFGQGTRLTVV.

This clone was counted between two and nine times. The chain has TRBV9 and TRBJ2-5, with 7 positions matching TRBD1. Near its end, the DNA agrees better with TRBJ2-7, so the J call may be wrong. The germline V gene encodes CDR1 SGDLS and CDR2 YYNGEE. The CDR3 loop spans 15 amino acids. The CDR3 region is CASSVEAGGHYEQYF. The CDR3 nucleotides read TGTGCCAGCAGCGTAGAGGCAGGGGGTCACTACGAGCAGTACTTC.

The chain employs TRBV4-3 and TRBJ2-2; TRBD1 aligns across 8 bases. Germline CDR1 LGHNA, CDR2 YSLEER. This CDR3 is 19 amino acids long. With 1 base clipped from V and 0 bases from J, the junction kept 10 bases outside the gene matches. CDR3 sequence reads: CASSQVYGRGLSNTGELFF. The CDR3 region has the DNA TGCGCCAGCAGCCAAGTATACGGCAGGGGGCTTTCGAACACCGGGGAGCTGTTTTTT.

This clone was observed a handful of times. CDR3 protein: CASSQVGTLTGELFF. CDR3 DNA: TGTGCCAGCAGCCAAGTGGGGACACTTACCGGGGAGCTGTTTTTT. The chain combines TRBV14 with TRBJ2-2; tentative D call: TRBD1 (6 bases). Germline loops: CDR1 SGHDN, CDR2 FVKESK. This CDR3 has 15 residues. Trimming stripped 1 base from V and 5 bases from J, with 11 bases between.